Shown below are 14 T cell receptor beta chains from a single sample sequenced in a study of T-cell memory formation after mild COVID-19. Using its own MiXCR run on the 5' RACE reads, TCRdb lists one record per CDR3 protein. The table has some 490,000 distinct CDR3 sequences, 18% seen once; the top ten hold around 12%. Sequencing used PBMCs or a T cell subset sorted from them (not recorded which). These receptors were taken from an adult woman who had mild COVID-19 (a few samples of this study predate the infection). Cell type and time point are not known.

This clonotype has a count of ten or more. The rearrangement joins TRBV9 to TRBJ2-7; 13 bases are a match to TRBD2. The CDR3 is 15 residues long. Trimming took 0 bases from V and 4 from J; bases not matched to a gene: 1. CDR1 is SGDLS and CDR2 is YYNGEE in the germline V gene. The CDR3, as DNA: TGTGCCAGCAGCGTAGGGACTAGCGGGGGTTACGAGCAGTACTTC. Protein sequence: CASSVGTSGGYEQYF.

The chain is built from TRBV12-3 or TRBV12-4 and TRBJ1-2, with no clear D. The CDR3 contains 11 residues. Between the trimmed V and J ends, which lost 6 bases and 6 bases, there was a span of 8 bases. CDR3 coding DNA: TGTGCCAGCAGGTACAGCGATGGCTACACCTTC. Protein product: CASRYSDGYTF.

The chain has TRBV20-1 and TRBJ1-2; 11 nucleotides line up with TRBD1. The CDR3 is made up of 15 amino acids. Germline-derived CDR1 and CDR2 are DFQATT and SNEGSKA (reference sequence). Trimming removed 3 bases from V and 5 bases from J; junction bases left unmatched: 8. The chain's CDR3 is CSARRAGTGGYGYTF. The DNA for the CDR3 is TGCAGTGCTAGGAGAGCCGGGACAGGGGGATATGGCTACACCTTC.

This clonotype has just a few counts. The chain employs TRBV12-5 and TRBJ1-4, with 9 bases lining up with TRBD1. There are 15 residues in the CDR3. The germline V gene encodes CDR1 LGHNT and CDR2 FRNRAP. The trim removed 5 bases at V and 6 bases at J, leaving 7 bases unmatched. The CDR3 loop reads CASGGLGQGDEKLFF. The CDR3 DNA reads as TGTGCTAGTGGTGGACTGGGACAGGGAGATGAAAAACTGTTTTTT.

This clonotype was counted between two and nine times. V gene TRBV20-1 combines with J gene TRBJ1-3, with 7 bases identical to TRBD1. The CDR3 is 14 amino acids. Germline CDR1 is DFQATT and CDR2 is SNEGSKA (reference sequence). V shed 6 bases and J 0 bases; nucleotides not matched to a gene: 5. The chain's CDR3 is CSATGTDSGNTIYF. Here the CDR3 DNA reads TGCAGTGCAACCGGGACAGACTCTGGAAACACCATATATTTT.

There are a few counts of this clonotype. The rearrangement uses TRBV12-3 or TRBV12-4 and TRBJ2-1; TRBD2 aligns across 7 bases. The CDR3 covers 16 residues. With 3 bases clipped from V and 8 bases from J, the junction kept 13 bases outside the gene matches. CDR3 in DNA: TGTGCCAGCAGTTTTTTGGCCGGGAGGTTGGGAGATGAGCAGTTCTTC. Protein: CASSFLAGRLGDEQFF.

The chain couples TRBV5-1 to TRBJ1-1, with D unclear. V was shortened by 1 base and J by 0 bases, with 10 bases between the two germline ends. Looked up from germline, CDR1 is SGHRS and CDR2 is YFSETQ. This CDR3 has 15 residues. The DNA of the CDR3 is TGCGCCAGCAGCTTGTCTCCGACGGTGAACACTGAAGCTTTCTTT. It translates to CASSLSPTVNTEAFF.

This chain joins TRBV24-1 and TRBJ2-7; either TRBD1 or TRBD2 may fit D (5 bases each). The CDR3 has 14 residues. V dropped 4 bases and J dropped 5 bases, with 14 bases sitting between them. The germline V gene encodes CDR1 KGHDR and CDR2 SFDVKD. The CDR3 DNA sequence: TGTGCCACCAGTGACAACGGGGCGTACGACGAGCAGTACTTC. It specifies CATSDNGAYDEQYF.

The V call is TRBV7-9, the J call TRBJ1-2, with D possibly matching TRBD1 (5 bases). The CDR3 extends over 13 amino acids. V lost 5 bases, J lost 6 bases, and 13 bases lay in between. Germline V gene data show CDR1 as SEHNR and CDR2 as FQNEAQ (reference sequence). The CDR3 here is CASSRDGTDGYTF. CDR3 DNA sequence: TGTGCCAGCAGCCGGGACGGCACTGATGGCTACACCTTC.

For the CDR3, the DNA is TGTGCCAGCAGGCGGGACACCTTCTCCTACGAGCAGTACTTC. This gives the protein CASRRDTFSYEQYF. The chain employs TRBV12-3 or TRBV12-4 and TRBJ2-7; D might be TRBD1 or TRBD2, each matching 6 bases. Trimming shortened V by 6 bases and J by 0 bases, and 12 bases separated the two germline ends. CDR3 size: 14 residues.

The CDR3 nucleotides are TGTGCCAGCAGAGTCGGAACGGCCAATCAGCCCCAGCATTTT. It codes for CASRVGTANQPQHF. V gene TRBV12-3 or TRBV12-4 combines with J gene TRBJ1-5; D is uncertain. Trimming shortened V by 6 bases and J by 3 bases, and 12 bases separated the two germline ends. CDR3 length: 14 amino acids.

This clonotype has just a few counts. The rearrangement uses TRBV3-1 and TRBJ2-7; TRBD1 matches at 7 bases. Germline values: CDR1 LGHDT, CDR2 YNNKEL (reference sequence). The trim removed 2 bases at V and 4 bases at J, leaving 5 bases unmatched. The CDR3 loop spans 14 amino acids. This chain's CDR3 is CASSQPSQGYEQYF. The DNA of the CDR3 is TGTGCCAGCAGCCAACCTTCACAGGGGTACGAGCAGTACTTC.

In this sample, this clonotype turned up a few times. This chain links TRBV12-3 or TRBV12-4 with TRBJ2-2, with D hard to call. With 4 bases removed from V and 7 bases from J, the gap between germline ends came to 13 bases. The CDR3 runs to 14 residues. The CDR3 protein is CASSSRTLFGELFF. Written as DNA, the CDR3 is TGTGCCAGCAGTTCCAGGACCCTATTCGGGGAGCTGTTTTTT.

This clonotype has a count of ten or more. The chain recombines TRBV24-1 with TRBJ1-2; TRBD1 might be the D (6 bases). The CDR3 consists of 16 residues. Germline CDR1 KGHDR, CDR2 SFDVKD. V lost 4 bases and J 0 bases, leaving 14 bases between the germline ends. As DNA, the CDR3 is TGTGCCACCAGTGACCCTAGGGACACTGCTAACTATGGCTACACCTTC. This gives the protein CATSDPRDTANYGYTF.